This T cell receptor (beta chain) was captured in a study of T cells after yellow fever vaccination. Study overall: Fractions of low cell number were prepared using SMART-Seq v4 Ultra Low Input. Study-level points and caveats: Although most clonotypes did not, a small share appeared in both CD4 and CD8 compartments. A faster peak, day 5 versus 15, was reached by the weaker secondary response.

The sample holds many counts of this clonotype. Its antigen is still unknown. This CDR3 contains 13 residues. V dropped 6 bases and J dropped 8 bases, with 13 bases sitting between them. TCRdb independently ran MiXCR on the 5' RACE reads; one entry per CDR3 protein. The table has roughly 300,000 distinct CDR3 sequences, approximately 7% seen once. The rearrangement uses TRBV12-3 or TRBV12-4 and TRBJ1-4; D is perhaps TRBD1 (6 bases). The material sequenced was PBMCs, taken about 41 days after the first yellow fever vaccination. This receptor was obtained from a man between 18 and 29 years old who received the YFV17D yellow fever vaccine. CDR3 bases: TGTGCCAGCAGCTCCATAGACAGGGAAAAACTGTTTTTT. Its translation: CASSSIDREKLFF.